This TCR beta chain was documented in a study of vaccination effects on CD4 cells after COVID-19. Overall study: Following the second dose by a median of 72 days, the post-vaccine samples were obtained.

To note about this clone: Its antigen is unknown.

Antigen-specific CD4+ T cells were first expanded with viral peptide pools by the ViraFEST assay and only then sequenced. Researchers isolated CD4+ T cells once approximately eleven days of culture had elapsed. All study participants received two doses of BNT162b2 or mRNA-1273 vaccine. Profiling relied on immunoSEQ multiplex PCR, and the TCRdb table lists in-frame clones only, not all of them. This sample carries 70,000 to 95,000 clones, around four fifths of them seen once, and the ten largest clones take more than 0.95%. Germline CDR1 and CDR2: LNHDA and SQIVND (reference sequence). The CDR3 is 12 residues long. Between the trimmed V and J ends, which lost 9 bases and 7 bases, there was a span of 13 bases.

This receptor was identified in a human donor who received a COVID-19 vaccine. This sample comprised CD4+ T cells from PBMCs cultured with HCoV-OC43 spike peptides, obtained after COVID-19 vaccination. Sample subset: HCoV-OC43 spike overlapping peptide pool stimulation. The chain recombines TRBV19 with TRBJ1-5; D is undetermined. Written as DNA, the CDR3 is TGTGCCAGCGGGGATTTGTGGCAGCCCCAGCATTTT. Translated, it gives CASGDLWQPQHF.